Each of the 17 T cell receptor beta chains below was sequenced from the same sample in a study of neurological immune-mediated disorders. Time point defined: longitudinal time-point 2. Each CDR3 protein is one row after TCRdb ran MiXCR on the 5' RACE reads. The table records tens of thousands of distinct CDR3 sequences, 4.5% to 7.5% of them present only once. Sequencing used PBMCs. The receptors were sampled from a woman aged 55-70 years with multiple sclerosis.

The table lists this clonotype with many counts. The rearrangement links TRBV7-2 to TRBJ2-7; TRBD2 aligns across 9 bases. J lost 4 bases, V lost 1 base, and 5 bases had no gene match. CDR3 length: 15 residues. The germline V gene encodes CDR1 SGHTA and CDR2 FQGNSA. The CDR3 nucleotides are TGTGCCAGCAGCTTAGATAGCGGGGGTGGGTACGAGCAGTACTTC. Translated, it gives CASSLDSGGGYEQYF.

This clonotype was picked up many times. The rearrangement joins TRBV5-1 to TRBJ1-1; TRBD1 aligns across 7 bases. The CDR3 runs 14 residues. Germline-derived CDR1 and CDR2 are SGHRS and YFSETQ. J gave up 2 bases and V 5 bases, and 6 bases lay outside the gene matches. The CDR3 DNA reads TGCGCCAGCAGATCCGGGACAGTCAACACTGAAGCTTTCTTT. Translating gives CASRSGTVNTEAFF. Based on the CDR3 plus reference TRBV5-1 and TRBJ1-1, the full variable domain is KAGVTQTPRYLIKTRGQQVTLSCSPISGHRSVSWYQQTPGQGLQFLFEYFSETQRNKGNFPGRFSGRQFSNSRSEMNVSTLELGDSALYLCASRSGTVNTEAFFGQGTRLTVV.

This clonotype qualifies as medium-sized. The chain joins TRBV20-1 to TRBJ2-1, with D maybe TRBD2 (7 bases). The CDR3 is 15 amino acids. Trimming cost V 6 bases and J 0 bases, with 15 bases left between them. Germline CDR1 is DFQATT and CDR2 is SNEGSKA (reference sequence). The CDR3 is CSARRGASSYNEQFF. In DNA, the CDR3 is TGCAGTGCCCGACGGGGGGCGAGCTCCTACAATGAGCAGTTCTTC.

Ten or more counts support this clonotype. The chain combines TRBV5-1 with TRBJ2-1; tentative D call: TRBD2 (6 bases). CDR3 size: 17 residues. The germline gives CDR1 SGHRS, CDR2 YFSETQ. Trimming shortened V by 2 bases and J by 4 bases, and 19 bases separated the two germline ends. CDR3 in amino acids: CASSFMGSRGVYNEQFF. CDR3 in DNA: TGCGCCAGCAGCTTTATGGGTTCTCGCGGGGTTTACAATGAGCAGTTCTTC.

This clonotype was seen more than once but under ten times. A read error may produce the germline difference seen at one junction end. The chain combines TRBV7-7 with TRBJ2-7; D is uncertain. This CDR3 is 13 amino acids long. Per germline, CDR1 SSHAT and CDR2 FNYEAQ (reference sequence). CDR3: CASSPSVGTEQYF. The CDR3 DNA sequence: TGTGCTAGCAGCCCTTCGGTGGGTACCGAGCAGTACTTC. Full variable domain (outside the CDR3, taken from reference TRBV7-7 and TRBJ2-7): GAGVSQSPRYKVTKRGQDVTLRCDPISSHATLYWYQQALGQGPEFLTYFNYEAQPDKSGLPSDRFSAERPEGSISTLTIQRTEQRDSAMYRCASSPSVGTEQYFGPGTRLTVT.

This clonotype was seen repeatedly, ten times or more. J is TRBJ2-4 and V is TRBV28; D unresolved. Germline CDR1 is MDHEN and CDR2 is SYDVKM. This CDR3 region has 14 residues. Deletions cut 2 bases from V and 0 bases from J, with 5 bases between. CDR3: CASSLGLAKNIQYF. In nucleotides, the CDR3 is TGTGCCAGCAGTTTAGGGTTAGCCAAAAACATTCAGTACTTC.

This clonotype was seen at least ten times. The chain links TRBV20-1 to TRBJ1-5; 7 positions agree with TRBD1. Germline loops: CDR1 DFQATT, CDR2 SNEGSKA (reference sequence). The V and J ends lost 3 bases and 4 bases, in that order; junction bases with no gene match: 6. This CDR3 has 14 amino acids. CDR3 DNA sequence: TGCAGTGCTAGCCGGGACAGCCGAAATCAGCCCCAGCATTTT. Amino acids: CSASRDSRNQPQHF.

This clonotype was counted at least ten times. This sequence joins TRBV20-1 and TRBJ1-5; 7 bases align to TRBD1. This CDR3 contains 16 residues. Losses at the gene ends were 1 base for V and 2 bases for J; bases not matched to a gene: 8. Germline values: CDR1 DFQATT, CDR2 SNEGSKA (reference sequence). This CDR3 is CSARGARGMRNQPQHF. The CDR3 nucleotides read TGCAGTGCTAGAGGGGCCAGGGGGATGCGCAATCAGCCCCAGCATTTT.

There are many counts of this clonotype. The chain recombines TRBV12-3 or TRBV12-4 with TRBJ1-6; D is unclear. The CDR3 is made up of 12 amino acids. Deletions cut 7 bases from V and 8 bases from J, with 9 bases between. The CDR3 DNA reads TGTGCCAGCACCCTAGGAGATTCACCCCTCCACTTT. Its translation: CASTLGDSPLHF.

The chain recombines TRBV6-6 with TRBJ2-5; D is undetermined. V was cut by 3 bases and J by 7 bases, with 6 bases left in between. Germline V gene sequence: CDR1 MNHNY, CDR2 SVGAGI (reference sequence). CDR3 length: 11 residues. In DNA form, the CDR3 reads TGTGCCAGCAGTTATGGAGCGACCCAGTACTTC. The encoded protein is CASSYGATQYF.

This clonotype was observed many times. The chain combines TRBV5-1 with TRBJ2-1, with 7 positions matching TRBD1. With V trimmed by 4 bases and J by 8 bases, 6 bases remained unmatched. There are 13 residues in the CDR3. Germline CDR1 is SGHRS and CDR2 is YFSETQ. Written as DNA, the CDR3 is TGCGCCAGCAGCCCCCGGACAGGTTATGAGCAGTTCTTC. Amino acids: CASSPRTGYEQFF.

This clonotype was recorded at least ten times. The chain joins TRBV7-9 to TRBJ1-1, with TRBD1 identical over 8 bases. Germline V gives CDR1 SEHNR, CDR2 FQNEAQ (reference sequence). The CDR3 spans 15 residues. With V trimmed by 4 bases and J by 9 bases, 13 bases remained unmatched. The DNA for the CDR3 is TGTGCCAGCAGCTCAACGGACAGGGACGGGGCGAAAGCTTTCTTT. Its protein is CASSSTDRDGAKAFF.

The table lists this clonotype with many counts. The chain recombines TRBV2 with TRBJ2-2; TRBD1 agrees at 8 bases. CDR1 is SNHLY, CDR2 FYNNEI, per germline. The V gene end was trimmed by 2 bases and the J gene end by 4 bases; junction bases not matched to a gene: 3. The length of the CDR3 is 15 residues. CDR3 coding DNA: TGTGCCAGCAGTGAACAGGGGGCGCCCACCGGGGAGCTGTTTTTT. This translates into CASSEQGAPTGELFF.

This clonotype was recorded many times. The chain couples TRBV6-5 to TRBJ2-1, with D perhaps given as TRBD1 or TRBD2 (7 bases each). Germline V gives CDR1 MNHEY, CDR2 SVGAGI. V lost 6 bases to trimming and J lost 5 bases, with 14 bases between them. CDR3 length: 14 amino acids. CDR3 coding DNA: TGTGCCAGCAGCTCAGGGGGGGGGGACAATGAGCAGTTCTTC. Its protein product is CASSSGGGDNEQFF.

This clonotype was picked up many times. The rearrangement joins TRBV3-1 to TRBJ1-1; D ambiguous. The CDR3 consists of 14 residues. Trimming shortened V by 3 bases and J by 0 bases, and 8 bases separated the two germline ends. Germline loops: CDR1 LGHDT, CDR2 YNNKEL (reference sequence). This chain's CDR3 is CASSQFQLNTEAFF. CDR3 in DNA: TGTGCCAGCAGCCAGTTCCAGTTGAACACTGAAGCTTTCTTT.

This clonotype was picked up many times. J is TRBJ1-6 and V is TRBV27; the D is unclear. The V end was cut by 2 bases, the J end by 2 bases, with 10 bases between. The CDR3 spans 16 residues. Per germline, CDR1 MNHEY and CDR2 SMNVEV (reference sequence). CDR3 in amino acids: CASSLMPEAYNSPLHF. CDR3 bases: TGTGCCAGCAGTTTAATGCCCGAGGCCTATAATTCACCCCTCCACTTT.

This clonotype turned up a few times. V is TRBV20-1 and J is TRBJ1-1, with D hard to call. Germline V gene lookup returns CDR1 DFQATT and CDR2 SNEGSKA (reference sequence). This CDR3 is 13 amino acids long. The ends were cut back, 3 bases at V and 0 bases at J, with 8 bases in the middle. CDR3 sequence reads: CSASGHLNTEAFF. DNA for the CDR3: TGCAGTGCTAGTGGTCACCTGAACACTGAAGCTTTCTTT.